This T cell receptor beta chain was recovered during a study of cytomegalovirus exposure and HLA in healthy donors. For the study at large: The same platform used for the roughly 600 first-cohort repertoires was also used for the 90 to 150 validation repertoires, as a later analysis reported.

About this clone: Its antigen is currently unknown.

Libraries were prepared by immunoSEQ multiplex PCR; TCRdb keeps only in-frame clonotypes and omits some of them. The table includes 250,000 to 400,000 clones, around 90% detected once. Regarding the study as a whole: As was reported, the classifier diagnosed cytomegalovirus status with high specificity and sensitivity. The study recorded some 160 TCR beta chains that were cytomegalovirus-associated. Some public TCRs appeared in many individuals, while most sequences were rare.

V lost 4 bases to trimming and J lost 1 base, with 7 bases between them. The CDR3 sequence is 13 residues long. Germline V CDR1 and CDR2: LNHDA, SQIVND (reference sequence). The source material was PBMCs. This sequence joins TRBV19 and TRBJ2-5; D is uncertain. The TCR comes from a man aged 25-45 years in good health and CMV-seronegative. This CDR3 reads CASSTYLQETQYF. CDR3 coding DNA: TGTGCCAGTAGTACCTACCTCCAAGAGACCCAGTACTTC.